This T cell receptor (beta chain) was documented in a study of blood T cell repertoires in COVID-19. About the study: The study drew acute and convalescent COVID-19 samples from the United States, Italy and Spain.

Participants spanned ages 18 to 89 years and resided in 20 to 30 US areas. The authors' processing: It was from reference gene primer amplification that nucleated cell counts were estimated. TCRdb keeps only in-frame clones here, not all; method: immunoSEQ multiplex PCR. V, J and clone size were drawn from that table, and D and trimming were deduced from the DNA. The table shows some 200,000 clones, with 85% to 90% occurring only once. What was sequenced was PBMCs or T cells enriched from blood (not recorded which). The receptor was derived from a woman under 30 in a cohort exposed to, infected with or recovered from COVID-19 (not recorded which).

The CDR3, as DNA: TGTGCCAGCAGCTTCGAGGGACTAGCGGGGGTCGGGGAGACCCAGTACTTC. Translating it yields CASSFEGLAGVGETQYF. This sequence joins TRBV5-5 and TRBJ2-5; 14 nucleotides line up with TRBD2. Germline V lookup: CDR1 SGHKS, CDR2 YYEKEE (reference sequence). The V and J ends lost 2 bases and 5 bases, in that order; junction bases with no gene match: 8. The CDR3 runs to 17 residues.